The 20 T cell receptor beta chains reported below all come from one sample, sequenced in a study of T cells after somatic rescue of genetic block. Clones were read by immunoSEQ multiplex PCR, and TCRdb kept only the in-frame ones, dropping some. The sample has 55,000 or so clones; roughly 96% are singletons. The sequencing sample was made of peripheral blood mononuclear cells (PBMCs). The receptors were gathered from a child younger than two.

This clone showed up just once. The chain combines TRBV27 with TRBJ2-1; D is ambiguous. CDR3 length equals 16 residues. The germline gives CDR1 MNHEY, CDR2 SMNVEV (reference sequence). V gave up 2 bases and J gave up 0 bases, with 11 bases separating them. CDR3 region: CASSLRVSNSYNEQFF. The CDR3 DNA reads TGTGCCAGCAGTTTACGGGTCTCCAACTCCTACAATGAGCAGTTCTTC.

This clone was seen just once. V is TRBV5-6 and J is TRBJ1-2; no reliable D call. CDR1 and CDR2 (germline): SGHDT, YYEEEE. V lost 0 bases, J lost 4 bases, and 4 bases lay in between. The CDR3 is made up of 12 amino acids. CDR3 in DNA: TGTGCCAGCAGCTTGGGCCGCTATGGCTACACCTTC. Its protein product is CASSLGRYGYTF.

The chain uses TRBV4-3 and TRBJ2-4; TRBD1 or TRBD2 may be the D gene (6 bases each). V lost 4 bases to trimming and J lost 7 bases, with 14 bases between them. Germline V lookup: CDR1 LGHNA, CDR2 YSLEER. The CDR3 spans 14 residues. The CDR3 nucleotides are TGCGCCAGCAGCCCGGGGGCAGGCGGGAACATTCAGTACTTC. It translates to CASSPGAGGNIQYF.

The chain recombines TRBV2 with TRBJ2-3; D ambiguous. This CDR3 is built from 10 residues. Trimming removed 1 base from V and 7 bases from J, with 0 bases in between. Germline V lookup: CDR1 SNHLY, CDR2 FYNNEI. The CDR3 sequence is CASSEDTQYF. In DNA form, the CDR3 reads TGTGCCAGCAGTGAAGATACGCAGTATTTT.

This chain links TRBV30 with TRBJ2-7; D may correspond to TRBD1 or TRBD2 (5 bases each). This CDR3 is built from 11 residues. Germline-derived CDR1 and CDR2 are GTSNPN and SVGIG (reference sequence). The germline V and J ends were trimmed by 3 bases and 5 bases, with 8 bases remaining between them. CDR3 sequence: CAWRGTHEQYF. In nucleotides, the CDR3 is TGTGCCTGGAGGGGGACCCACGAGCAGTACTTC. Complete variable domain (other parts from reference TRBV30 and TRBJ2-7): SQTIHQWPATLVQPVGSPLSLECTVEGTSNPNLYWYRQAAGRGLQLLFYSVGIGQISSEVPQNLSASRPQDRQFILSSKKLLLSDSGFYLCAWRGTHEQYFGPGTRLTVT.

The V gene is TRBV6-5, the J gene TRBJ2-2; 7 positions agree with TRBD2. This CDR3 is built from 14 residues. Germline CDR1 reads MNHEY; CDR2 reads SVGAGI. J lost 3 bases, V lost 7 bases, and 5 bases had no gene match. DNA for the CDR3: TGTGCCAGCACCGCGGGAGTGGACACCGGGGAGCTGTTTTTT. Amino acids: CASTAGVDTGELFF.

The gene calls are TRBV7-8 and TRBJ2-1; D remains unclear. The CDR3 covers 14 residues. Germline CDR1 reads SGHVS; CDR2 reads FQNEAQ. Trimming stripped 7 bases from V and 1 base from J, with 11 bases between. CDR3: CASTYAFSYNEQFF. The CDR3 bases are TGTGCCAGCACCTATGCATTTTCCTACAATGAGCAGTTCTTC.

The chain has TRBV5-5 and TRBJ2-1, with 8 bases fitting TRBD1. Trimming took 0 bases from V and 6 from J; bases not matched to a gene: 2. The CDR3 length is 14 residues. Germline CDR1 and CDR2: SGHKS and YYEKEE (reference sequence). The CDR3 sequence: CASSLGTGLNEQFF. CDR3 DNA: TGTGCCAGCAGCTTGGGGACAGGGCTCAATGAGCAGTTCTTC.

V and J are TRBV4-1 and TRBJ2-7; D remains ambiguous. The CDR3 contains 13 residues. Germline-derived CDR1 and CDR2 are MGHRA and YSYEKL. Trimming shortened V by 1 base and J by 0 bases, and 4 bases separated the two germline ends. The CDR3 region is CASSQGYSYEQYF. The CDR3 DNA reads TGCGCCAGCAGCCAAGGCTACTCCTACGAGCAGTACTTC.

Here the CDR3 reads CASSQDFSGNTIYF. Here the CDR3 DNA reads TGTGCCAGCTCTCAGGACTTCTCTGGAAACACCATATATTTT. The chain is built from TRBV18 and TRBJ1-3; D gene ambiguous. The CDR3 runs to 14 residues. In germline, CDR1 is KGHSH, CDR2 LQKENI. The V end lost 6 bases, the J end lost 0 bases, and 9 bases lay between the germline ends.

V is TRBV27 and J is TRBJ2-7; 11 nucleotides agree with TRBD1. V shed 4 bases, J shed 3 bases, and the junction held 2 bases outside the gene matches. In germline, CDR1 is MNHEY, CDR2 SMNVEV (reference sequence). The CDR3 is 14 residues long. The CDR3 nucleotides read TGTGCCAGCAGTTCCGGGACAGGGGGCTACGAGCAGTACTTC. This gives the protein CASSSGTGGYEQYF.

V usage is TRBV29-1 and J usage is TRBJ2-2; 7 bases are a match to TRBD1. This CDR3 is 15 amino acids long. CDR1 and CDR2 from the germline V gene are SQVTM and ANQGSEA. V was clipped by 2 bases and J by 2 bases; unmatched bases: 5. The CDR3 DNA sequence: TGCAGCGTTGAAAAAGGGGGCCCTAACACCGGGGAGCTGTTTTTT. As protein: CSVEKGGPNTGELFF.

V usage is TRBV21-1 and J usage is TRBJ2-1; whether TRBD2, the table's D call, matches the DNA was not checked. TRBV21-1 is a pseudogene locus. CDR3 size: 19 residues. Here the CDR3 DNA reads TGTGCCAGCAGCCCAAGCGGACTAGCGGGGTCCACAGCATGGAATGAGCAGTTCTTC. It translates to CASSPSGLAGSTAWNEQFF.

This clone has only one observation. The rearrangement joins TRBV9 to TRBJ1-1; D gene unclear. The V gene lost 5 bases and the J gene lost 5 bases, with 10 bases spanning the gap. CDR3 length: 12 amino acids. Per the germline V gene, CDR1 is SGDLS and CDR2 is YYNGEE. For the CDR3, the DNA is TGTGCCAGCAGTCGTCAGGATACTGAAGCTTTCTTT. As protein: CASSRQDTEAFF.

Turning to this clone: Mismatch with germline at one junction end may stem from a read error. The rearrangement joins TRBV7-7 to TRBJ2-5, with a tentative D call TRBD1 (5 bases). In germline, CDR1 is SSHAT, CDR2 FNYEAQ (reference sequence). The CDR3 runs 13 residues. CDR3 loop: CASSPRVWETQYF. The CDR3 DNA is TGTGCTAGCAGCCCCAGGGTGTGGGAGACCCAGTACTTC.

V gene TRBV6-5 combines with J gene TRBJ1-5, with TRBD1 matching 8 bases. J gave up 0 bases and V 7 bases, and 5 bases lay outside the gene matches. CDR3 length: 15 residues. The germline V gene has CDR1 MNHEY and CDR2 SVGAGI. The CDR3 nucleotides read TGTGCCAGCACCCCAGGGGGCTATAGCAATCAGCCCCAGCATTTT. Its translation is CASTPGGYSNQPQHF.

The gene calls are TRBV5-8 and TRBJ1-1, with 9 bases identical to TRBD1. Germline V gene lookup returns CDR1 SGHTS and CDR2 YDEGEE. CDR3 size: 15 residues. The V segment lost 2 bases and the J segment 4 bases; nucleotides outside the gene matches: 6. The CDR3 region is CASSFGTGLRTEAFF. DNA for the CDR3: TGTGCCAGCAGCTTCGGGACAGGGCTTCGCACTGAAGCTTTCTTT.

This clone was seen only once. This rearrangement joins TRBV5-1 to TRBJ2-3, with a tentative D call TRBD2 (5 bases). The CDR3 runs 15 residues. The V and J ends lost 4 bases and 2 bases respectively, with 14 bases between them. Germline assignment: CDR1 SGHRS and CDR2 YFSETQ. CDR3 DNA: TGCGCCAGCAGCCCTAGGACTCTCATCACAGATACGCAGTATTTT. Protein sequence: CASSPRTLITDTQYF. Looking up the rest from reference TRBV5-1 and TRBJ2-3 gives the full variable domain: KAGVTQTPRYLIKTRGQQVTLSCSPISGHRSVSWYQQTPGQGLQFLFEYFSETQRNKGNFPGRFSGRQFSNSRSEMNVSTLELGDSALYLCASSPRTLITDTQYFGPGTRLTVL.

The gene calls are TRBV5-1 and TRBJ1-4; TRBD1 aligns across 9 bases. The V gene's germline CDR1 is SGHRS and CDR2 YFSETQ. Trimming took 0 bases from V and 0 from J; bases not matched to a gene: 0. This CDR3 has 16 amino acids. The CDR3 coding sequence is TGCGCCAGCAGCTTGGGGGACAGGGCAACTAATGAAAAACTGTTTTTT. Protein sequence: CASSLGDRATNEKLFF.

The chain employs TRBV4-3 and TRBJ2-5, with D tentatively TRBD1 or TRBD2 (5 bases each). Between the trimmed V and J ends, which lost 1 base and 2 bases, there was a span of 8 bases. Germline lookup yields CDR1 LGHNA and CDR2 YSLEER. The CDR3 is made up of 14 amino acids. The CDR3 protein is CASSQVGRQETQYF. In DNA, the CDR3 is TGCGCCAGCAGCCAAGTGGGACGACAAGAGACCCAGTACTTC.